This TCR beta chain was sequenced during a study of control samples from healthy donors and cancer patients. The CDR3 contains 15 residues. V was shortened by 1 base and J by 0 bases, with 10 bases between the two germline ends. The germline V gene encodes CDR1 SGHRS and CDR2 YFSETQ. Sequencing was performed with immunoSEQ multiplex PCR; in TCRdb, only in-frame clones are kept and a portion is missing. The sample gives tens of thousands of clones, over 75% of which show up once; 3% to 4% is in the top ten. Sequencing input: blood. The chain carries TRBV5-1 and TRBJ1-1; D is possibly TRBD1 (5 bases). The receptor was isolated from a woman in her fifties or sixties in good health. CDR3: CASSLNGGMNTEAFF. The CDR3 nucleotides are TGCGCCAGCAGCTTGAACGGGGGAATGAACACTGAAGCTTTCTTT.